This T cell receptor beta chain was observed in a study of CD8+CD57+ T cells in acquired aplastic anemia. The germline gives CDR1 SNHLY, CDR2 FYNNEI. Between the trimmed V and J ends, which lost 5 bases and 13 bases, there was a span of 3 bases. CDR3 length: 9 amino acids. The template used for profiling TCR beta VDJ and CDR3 was genomic DNA. TCRdb re-called the reads with MiXCR, one entry per CDR3 protein. The sample contains hundreds of thousands of distinct CDR3 sequences, 47% of which appear only once. Selection for sequencing was limited to patients who had shown CD8+CD57+ cell expansion by flow cytometry. The table lists this clonotype with a count of one. Its antigen is unidentified. Study-level findings and limits: Both patients and controls carried the same twenty-nine CD8+ CDR3 sequences.

Sequences were obtained from sorted CD4+, CD8+, or CD8+CD57+ T cells (not recorded which) from PBMCs. This clonotype was sampled from a human donor with aplastic anemia. This chain connects TRBV2 to TRBJ2-6; D remains unclear. The CDR3 protein is CASSLVLTF. The CDR3 DNA is TGTGCCAGCAGTTTAGTCCTGACTTTC.